The next 24 T cell receptor beta chains were all read from a single sample in a study of cytomegalovirus exposure and HLA in healthy donors. Primers included in the PCR were 60 Vbeta and 13 Jbeta primers. Sequenced by immunoSEQ multiplex PCR; TCRdb stores in-frame clones only, minus some. The data contain fewer than 250,000 clones, almost 80% of them singletons. Sequenced sample: PBMCs. Source of these receptors: a woman under 30 in good health and CMV-seronegative.

Comments on this clone: The sample contains more than one DNA sequence encoding this CDR3. V gene TRBV9 combines with J gene TRBJ1-2, with 12 bases aligning to TRBD1. V shed 3 bases and J 6 bases; nucleotides not matched to a gene: 6. CDR1 SGDLS and CDR2 YYNGEE come from the germline V gene. This CDR3 has 15 amino acids. CDR3 in amino acids: CASSAQGQGADGYTF. CDR3 nucleotides: TGTGCCAGCAGCGCCCAGGGACAGGGGGCAGATGGCTACACCTTC.

V usage is TRBV28 and J usage is TRBJ2-7; 13 positions match TRBD2. CDR1 MDHEN and CDR2 SYDVKM come from the germline V gene. This CDR3 contains 18 residues. Trimming cost V 4 bases and J 3 bases; bases outside gene matches: 12. The chain's CDR3 is CASSSPLTSGREIYEQYF. DNA for the CDR3: TGTGCCAGCAGTTCACCCCTAACTAGCGGGAGGGAGATCTACGAGCAGTACTTC. Together with reference TRBV28 and TRBJ2-7, the CDR3 gives the full variable domain: DVKVTQSSRYLVKRTGEKVFLECVQDMDHENMFWYRQDPGLGLRLIYFSYDVKMKEKGDIPEGYSVSREKKERFSLILESASTNQTSMYLCASSSPLTSGREIYEQYFGPGTRLTVT.

The chain links TRBV10-2 to TRBJ2-1, with a possible D match to TRBD2 (5 bases). The CDR3 runs 14 residues. V was pared by 6 bases and J by 8 bases, with 17 bases between. CDR1 and CDR2 (germline): WSHSY, SAAADI. The CDR3 sequence is CASRHPPIGDEQFF. CDR3 DNA sequence: TGCGCCAGCAGACACCCCCCCATCGGGGATGAGCAGTTCTTC.

The genes are TRBV5-1 and TRBJ2-7; TRBD1 matches 7 bases. V shed 7 bases, J shed 3 bases, and the junction held 10 bases outside the gene matches. The CDR3 has 14 amino acids. Looked up from germline, CDR1 is SGHRS and CDR2 is YFSETQ. The CDR3 DNA reads as TGCGCCAGCGGAGAGGGGGCATTAAGCTACGAGCAGTACTTC. Protein product: CASGEGALSYEQYF.

This clone was picked up a small number of times. The V gene is TRBV28, the J gene TRBJ1-2; D possibly corresponds to TRBD1 (5 bases). Germline-derived CDR1 and CDR2 are MDHEN and SYDVKM. V lost 2 bases and J 8 bases, leaving 12 bases between the germline ends. CDR3 size: 13 residues. The CDR3 nucleotides read TGTGCCAGCAGTTTACCCGCGGGGGTCGGCTACACCTTC. It yields the protein CASSLPAGVGYTF.

The V gene is TRBV29-1, the J gene TRBJ2-7; TRBD2 might be the D (6 bases). Germline values: CDR1 SQVTM, CDR2 ANQGSEA. The CDR3 is 13 residues long. V was trimmed by 2 bases and J by 6 bases, leaving 14 bases between them. This chain's CDR3 is CSVEFGGGSEQYF. Here the CDR3 DNA reads TGCAGCGTTGAATTCGGGGGTGGCAGCGAGCAGTACTTC.

This clone was seen only once. J is TRBJ2-1 and V is TRBV9; TRBD2 aligns across 10 bases. Looked up from germline, CDR1 is SGDLS and CDR2 is YYNGEE. The V gene end was trimmed by 3 bases and the J gene end by 2 bases; junction bases not matched to a gene: 23. The CDR3 totals 22 residues. This CDR3 is CASSALLGEREGLIGTYNEQFF. The DNA for the CDR3 is TGTGCCAGCAGCGCCTTATTGGGGGAGCGGGAGGGCCTCATTGGGACCTACAATGAGCAGTTCTTC.

This chain joins TRBV18 and TRBJ1-1, with TRBD1 as a possible D gene (6 bases). Trimming removed 6 bases from V and 1 base from J, with 9 bases in between. The V gene's germline CDR1 is KGHSH and CDR2 LQKENI. The CDR3 is 13 residues long. The CDR3 is CASSKDRNTEAFF. The DNA for the CDR3 is TGTGCCAGCTCTAAGGACAGGAACACTGAAGCTTTCTTT. The variable domain in full, with the rest retrieved from reference TRBV18 and TRBJ1-1, is NAGVMQNPRHLVRRRGQEARLRCSPMKGHSHVYWYRQLPEEGLKFMVYLQKENIIDESGMPKERFSAEFPKEGPSILRIQQVVRGDSAAYFCASSKDRNTEAFFGQGTRLTVV.

This CDR3 reads CASSQDMSGMNTEAFF. The CDR3 nucleotides read TGTGCCAGCAGCCAAGATATGTCAGGGATGAACACTGAAGCTTTCTTT. This chain connects TRBV14 to TRBJ1-1; D is possibly TRBD1 (5 bases). The CDR3 runs 16 residues. CDR1 and CDR2 (germline): SGHDN, FVKESK. V was cut by 0 bases and J by 0 bases, with 11 bases left in between.

The V gene is TRBV5-6, the J gene TRBJ1-2; D remains unclear. Deletions cut 0 bases from V and 8 bases from J, with 8 bases between. Germline lookup yields CDR1 SGHDT and CDR2 YYEEEE. The CDR3 is 12 amino acids. CDR3 sequence (DNA): TGTGCCAGCAGCTTGGGGGGAGGAGGCTACACCTTC. Protein product: CASSLGGGGYTF.

V usage is TRBV7-9 and J usage is TRBJ1-5; D ambiguous. In germline, CDR1 is SEHNR, CDR2 FQNEAQ (reference sequence). The germline V and J ends were trimmed by 3 bases and 7 bases, with 7 bases remaining between them. The CDR3 runs to 12 residues. The CDR3 sequence: CASSFSSQPQHF. CDR3 DNA: TGTGCCAGCAGCTTCTCTTCGCAGCCCCAGCATTTT.

V gene TRBV20-1 combines with J gene TRBJ2-7; D gene ambiguous. Between the trimmed V and J ends, which lost 3 bases and 6 bases, there was a span of 6 bases. CDR1 and CDR2 (germline): DFQATT, SNEGSKA (reference sequence). The CDR3 consists of 10 residues. The CDR3 sequence: CSARRSEQYF. CDR3 nucleotide sequence: TGCAGTGCTAGGCGGTCCGAGCAGTACTTC.

CDR3 protein: CASCPTSGDTQYF. The CDR3 nucleotides read TGTGCCAGTTGCCCGACTAGTGGAGATACGCAGTATTTT. This chain links TRBV11-3 with TRBJ2-3; possibly TRBD2 for D (6 bases). This CDR3 is 13 amino acids long. Germline V lookup: CDR1 SGHNT, CDR2 YENEEA. The V end was cut by 9 bases, the J end by 5 bases, with 15 bases between.

This clone has a single count. The sample holds other DNA sequences that translate to the same CDR3. The rearrangement links TRBV7-9 to TRBJ2-7; weak D call: TRBD1 (7 bases). The CDR3 sequence is 15 residues long. V lost 1 base and J lost 3, with 13 bases in between. In germline, CDR1 is SEHNR, CDR2 FQNEAQ (reference sequence). The CDR3 DNA is TGTGCCAGCAGCTTAGGCGGGACAGCTGGCTACGAGCAGTACTTC. Translating it yields CASSLGGTAGYEQYF.

A few counts support this clone. The CDR3 DNA reads as TGTGCCAGCAGCTTTACAGGGGCCTTCACTGAAGCTTTCTTT. This gives the protein CASSFTGAFTEAFF. The gene calls are TRBV5-6 and TRBJ1-1; 7 nucleotides align to TRBD1. The CDR3 is 14 residues long. J lost 4 bases, V lost 2 bases, and 5 bases had no gene match. Germline loops: CDR1 SGHDT, CDR2 YYEEEE.

The gene calls are TRBV6-6 and TRBJ2-7, with D maybe TRBD1 (6 bases). The V gene lost 6 bases and the J gene lost 2 bases, with 14 bases spanning the gap. Germline CDR1 reads MNHNY; CDR2 reads SVGAGI (reference sequence). The CDR3 has 14 residues. The CDR3 region has the DNA TGTGCCAGCAGCCTCGAACAGGGTACCTACGAGCAGTACTTC. The encoded protein is CASSLEQGTYEQYF.

The chain links TRBV5-4 to TRBJ2-5; maybe TRBD1 (6 bases). The germline gives CDR1 SGHNT, CDR2 YYREEE (reference sequence). The CDR3 contains 14 residues. Trimming took 1 base from V and 4 from J, leaving 11 bases between them. CDR3 in amino acids: CASSLRSRGETQYF. The DNA of the CDR3 is TGTGCCAGCAGCTTGCGTAGCAGGGGAGAGACCCAGTACTTC.

This rearrangement joins TRBV12-5 to TRBJ2-1; D is undetermined. This CDR3 is built from 11 residues. Germline V lookup: CDR1 LGHNT, CDR2 FRNRAP. The V gene lost 2 bases and the J gene lost 9 bases, with 5 bases spanning the gap. The CDR3 nucleotides are TGTGCTAGTGGTTTGAGGAGTGAGCAGTTCTTC. Translation: CASGLRSEQFF.

The chain employs TRBV4-2 and TRBJ2-7; TRBD1 is a possible D gene (6 bases). The CDR3 contains 19 residues. Germline lookup yields CDR1 LGHNA and CDR2 YNFKEQ. Trimming cost V 0 bases and J 0 bases, with 21 bases left between them. The CDR3 here is CASSQEADTGQSYSYEQYF. CDR3 bases: TGTGCCAGCAGCCAAGAGGCCGACACTGGACAGTCCTACTCCTACGAGCAGTACTTC.

This clone was counted only a few times. V usage is TRBV7-8 and J usage is TRBJ1-5; 9 bases are shared with TRBD1. CDR3 length: 15 residues. Unmatched junction bases numbered 2, after V lost 5 bases and J lost 0 bases. Germline CDR1 is SGHVS and CDR2 is FQNEAQ. The CDR3 DNA reads as TGTGCCAGCAGCCGGACAGGGGTTAGCAATCAGCCCCAGCATTTT. It specifies CASSRTGVSNQPQHF.

In this sample, this clone turned up once. The genes are TRBV7-9 and TRBJ1-2; the D gene is possibly TRBD1 (5 bases). The CDR3 is made up of 12 amino acids. The V gene lost 6 bases and the J gene lost 6 bases, with 11 bases spanning the gap. Germline lookup yields CDR1 SEHNR and CDR2 FQNEAQ (reference sequence). The CDR3 coding sequence is TGTGCCAGCAGTCCGGACAAGCATGGCTACACCTTC. Its protein product is CASSPDKHGYTF.

The chain links TRBV28 to TRBJ1-1; unclear D gene. Deletions cut 2 bases from V and 4 bases from J, with 8 bases between. The CDR3 runs to 13 residues. Germline CDR1 is MDHEN and CDR2 is SYDVKM. CDR3 DNA: TGTGCCAGCAGTTTACCGGGAACCACTGAAGCTTTCTTT. Amino acid sequence: CASSLPGTTEAFF.

Regarding this clone: Mismatch with germline at one junction end may stem from a read error. V is TRBV7-9 and J is TRBJ2-1; 7 bases fit TRBD2. CDR3 size: 16 residues. Per germline, CDR1 SEHNR and CDR2 FQNEAQ (reference sequence). CDR3 amino acids: CASGLALGGSYNEQFF. The DNA for the CDR3 is TGTGCCAGCGGCTTAGCGCTTGGCGGGAGCTACAATGAGCAGTTCTTC.

The genes are TRBV6-1 and TRBJ2-1; 9 bases match TRBD1. From germline, CDR1 is MNHNS and CDR2 SASEGT. J lost 5 bases, V lost 11 bases, and 7 bases had no gene match. The CDR3 has 13 residues. CDR3 DNA: TGTGCCGGCGCGGGACAGGGCAACAATGAGCAGTTCTTC. This sequence encodes CAGAGQGNNEQFF.